This T cell receptor beta chain is from a study of T cells in Graves' hyperthyroidism and ophthalmopathy. This clonotype was counted many times. RNA transcripts yielded amplified TCR beta CDR3 regions. Initially, a first-round RT-PCR of the TCR CDR3 employed the HTBI primer set. TCRdb re-analysed the multiplex PCR reads in MiXCR, keeping a single row per CDR3 protein. The table lists 300,000 to 450,000 distinct CDR3 sequences, 15% of them singletons. This CDR3 has 17 amino acids. From germline, CDR1 is MNHEY and CDR2 SMNVEV (reference sequence). The V end was cut by 2 bases, the J end by 0 bases, with 14 bases between.

V is TRBV27 and J is TRBJ2-1; no clear D gene. The clonotype originates from a woman in her 30s with Graves' hyperthyroidism. Input material: blood. Here the CDR3 reads CASSLRRDGFSYNEQFF. CDR3 in DNA: TGTGCCAGCAGTTTAAGGCGTGACGGATTCTCCTACAATGAGCAGTTCTTC.